This T cell receptor (beta chain) was identified during a study of response to subunit inactivated influenza vaccine. V lost 5 bases and J lost 0, with 18 bases in between. The germline CDR1 and CDR2 sequences are SGHRS and YFSETQ. The CDR3 runs 17 residues. This clonotype has a handful of counts. TCRdb reprocessed the RT-PCR reads via MiXCR and lists one record per CDR3 protein. The table has hundreds of thousands of distinct CDR3 sequences, approximately 10% seen once. These records were also assigned to another study, of T cells expressing NK-cell markers. That report notes: Scientists made TCR beta cDNA using 5'RACE template switching with UMIs.

This receptor was obtained from a man aged 50 to 60 who received an inactivated influenza vaccine. V gene TRBV5-1 combines with J gene TRBJ2-1, with D perhaps given as TRBD1 or TRBD2 (5 bases each). This sample comprised PBMCs from blood, obtained on the day of vaccination. The CDR3 region has the DNA TGCGCCAGCAGGGCCGGGACCGTCTTGAGCTCCTACAATGAGCAGTTCTTC. It codes for CASRAGTVLSSYNEQFF.